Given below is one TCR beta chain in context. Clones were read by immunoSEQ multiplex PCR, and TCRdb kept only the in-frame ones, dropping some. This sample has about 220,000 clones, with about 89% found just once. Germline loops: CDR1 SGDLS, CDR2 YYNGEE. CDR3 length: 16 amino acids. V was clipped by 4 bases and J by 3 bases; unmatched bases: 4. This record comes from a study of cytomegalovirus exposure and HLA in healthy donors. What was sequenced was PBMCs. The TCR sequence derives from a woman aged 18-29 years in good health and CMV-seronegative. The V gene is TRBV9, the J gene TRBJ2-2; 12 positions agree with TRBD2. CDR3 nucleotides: TGTGCCAGCAGCAGAACTAGCGGGAGGTACACCGGGGAGCTGTTTTTT. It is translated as CASSRTSGRYTGELFF.